This T cell receptor (beta chain) originates from a study of T cell responses to AZD1222 COVID-19 vaccine. General study findings and limits: Close to half of all spike-specific TCRs reportedly target regions of the variants that are unmutated. The donors showed a predominance of white British ancestry and of females, with possible underestimation of clonal diversity. The CD4 TCRs associated with vaccination extended across spike and predominated at 160-218 and 743-854.

A remark on this clone: Antigen: not known.

V lost 3 bases and J 1 base, leaving 16 bases between the germline ends. Per germline, CDR1 SGDLS and CDR2 YYNGEE. This CDR3 contains 16 residues. Using immunoSEQ multiplex PCR, the repertoire was profiled, and TCRdb retains in-frame clones only, with some absent. The table shows over 100,000 clones, with around nine tenths occurring only once. The chain joins TRBV9 to TRBJ2-5, with D possibly matching TRBD1 (5 bases). The receptor was isolated from an adult in good health. The source material was peripheral blood, sampled on day 0 of AZD1222 vaccination. CDR3: CASSAQLGLLQETQYF. CDR3 DNA: TGTGCCAGCAGCGCCCAGTTGGGGCTACTCCAAGAGACCCAGTACTTC. The whole variable domain, remainder taken from reference TRBV9 and TRBJ2-5, is DSGVTQTPKHLITATGQRVTLRCSPRSGDLSVYWYQQSLDQGLQFLIQYYNGEERAKGNILERFSAQQFPDLHSELNLSSLELGDSALYFCASSAQLGLLQETQYFGPGTRLLVL.